The 20 T cell receptor beta chains in this list originate from one sample, sequenced in a study of cytomegalovirus exposure and HLA in healthy donors (TCRdb year 2017). The protocol used for the library was the immunoSEQ multiplex PCR assay. For the multiplex PCR, a mixture combining 60 forward primers for TCR Vbeta segments and 13 reverse primers for TCR Jbeta segments was used. Here the immuneACCESS table is served through TCRdb, limited to in-frame sequences with V and J called. Missing clones are a known gap in these copies; in checked studies unresolved V genes cover under half, and the rest lacks a known reason. This sample is represented by under 300,000 clones; around two thirds of them were singletons. Approximately 2.3% of the sample goes to the ten largest clones. The sequencing input was PBMCs. All receptors derive from a female donor in good health and CMV-seronegative.

This clone has more than one count but fewer than ten. This chain joins TRBV7-9 and TRBJ1-2, with TRBD1 identical over 8 bases. The CDR3 runs to 14 residues. V was pared by 1 base and J by 7 bases, with 5 bases of the junction left unmatched. Germline V gene data show CDR1 as SEHNR and CDR2 as FQNEAQ (reference sequence). CDR3 in DNA: TGTGCCAGCAGCTTAGAGGACAGGGTTGGTGGCTACACCTTC. This encodes CASSLEDRVGGYTF.

The chain combines TRBV27 with TRBJ2-7; no reliable D call. The CDR3 spans 13 residues. Between the trimmed V and J ends, which lost 3 bases and 0 bases, there was a span of 6 bases. Germline lookup yields CDR1 MNHEY and CDR2 SMNVEV (reference sequence). The CDR3 nucleotides are TGTGCCAGCAGTTTTCACAGCTCCTACGAGCAGTACTTC. Translation: CASSFHSSYEQYF.

A single count supports this clone. The chain uses TRBV10-3 and TRBJ1-1; no firm D call. The CDR3 extends over 15 amino acids. Germline CDR1 and CDR2: ENHRY and SYGVKD. Deletions cut 0 bases from V and 3 bases from J, with 11 bases between. The CDR3, as DNA: TGTGCCATCAGTGAGTCGATAGTCCGAGACACTGAAGCTTTCTTT. Amino acid sequence: CAISESIVRDTEAFF.

As DNA, the CDR3 is TGTGCCAGCAGTCCTAAACCCGGGACAGGGGAAGGCTACACCTTC. Protein: CASSPKPGTGEGYTF. The chain carries TRBV5-4 and TRBJ1-2; 10 bases fit TRBD1. The germline V gene has CDR1 SGHNT and CDR2 YYREEE (reference sequence). Trimming cost V 5 bases and J 8 bases; bases outside gene matches: 12. This CDR3 contains 15 residues.

J is TRBJ1-1 and V is TRBV2; D may be TRBD1 (6 bases). This CDR3 spans 11 amino acids. Looked up from germline, CDR1 is SNHLY and CDR2 is FYNNEI. Trimming removed 7 bases from V and 5 bases from J, with 8 bases in between. Here the CDR3 reads CASNRDTEAFF. The CDR3 nucleotides read TGTGCCAGCAACAGGGATACTGAAGCTTTCTTT.

This chain uses TRBV29-1 with TRBJ2-7, with D tentatively TRBD1 (6 bases). Germline lookup yields CDR1 SQVTM and CDR2 ANQGSEA. This CDR3 has 13 amino acids. Deletions cut 0 bases from V and 3 bases from J, with 9 bases between. The CDR3, as DNA: TGCAGCGTTGAAGATCAACAGGGCTACGAGCAGTACTTC. This encodes CSVEDQQGYEQYF.

The rearrangement joins TRBV5-1 to TRBJ1-2, with TRBD1 identical over 7 bases. Losses at the gene ends were 0 bases for V and 6 bases for J; bases not matched to a gene: 5. Looked up from germline, CDR1 is SGHRS and CDR2 is YFSETQ. The CDR3 is 14 amino acids. The CDR3 region is CASSLEGTVDGYTF. The CDR3 DNA is TGCGCCAGCAGCTTGGAAGGGACAGTGGATGGCTACACCTTC.

This CDR3 reads CAISEIIPGELFF. The CDR3 DNA is TGTGCCATCAGTGAAATCATCCCCGGGGAGCTGTTTTTT. The chain recombines TRBV10-3 with TRBJ2-2; unclear D gene. V lost 3 bases and J 6 bases, leaving 8 bases between the germline ends. The germline CDR1 and CDR2 sequences are ENHRY and SYGVKD. The CDR3 spans 13 residues.

The chain has TRBV9 and TRBJ2-3, with 8 bases matching TRBD1. The CDR3 is 17 residues long. J lost 1 base, V lost 0 bases, and 7 bases had no gene match. Germline V CDR1 and CDR2: SGDLS, YYNGEE. The CDR3 loop is CASSVEAAGGGTDTQYF. CDR3 bases: TGTGCCAGCAGCGTAGAAGCGGCAGGGGGCGGCACAGATACGCAGTATTTT.

This clone was found a few times. The chain uses TRBV27 and TRBJ2-5, with D possibly being TRBD2 (5 bases). Per germline, CDR1 MNHEY and CDR2 SMNVEV (reference sequence). There are 14 residues in the CDR3. The germline V and J ends were trimmed by 2 bases and 11 bases, with 18 bases remaining between them. The CDR3 bases are TGTGCCAGCAGTTTAAGGCAGACCGGTGGGGAGCAGTACTTC. As protein: CASSLRQTGGEQYF.

This sequence joins TRBV5-4 and TRBJ2-7; TRBD2 aligns across 10 bases. Trimming at V came to 4 bases and at J to 5 bases, leaving 6 bases not matched to a gene. Per the germline V gene, CDR1 is SGHNT and CDR2 is YYREEE (reference sequence). There are 14 residues in the CDR3. The CDR3 DNA reads as TGTGCCAGCAGCCTAGCGGGAGTGGAAAACGAGCAGTACTTC. Protein product: CASSLAGVENEQYF.

About this clone itself: At the DNA level, this CDR3 is encoded by other sequences in the same sample as well. The chain has TRBV5-4 and TRBJ2-7, with 14 positions matching TRBD2. CDR1 is SGHNT, CDR2 YYREEE, per germline (reference sequence). Germline trimming cut 4 bases from V and 2 bases from J; bases unmatched to any gene: 2. This CDR3 has 15 residues. CDR3 DNA sequence: TGTGCCAGCAGCCCGGGACTAGCGGGGGCCTACGAGCAGTACTTC. The encoded protein is CASSPGLAGAYEQYF. Full variable domain (remainder filled in from reference TRBV5-4 and TRBJ2-7): ETGVTQSPTHLIKTRGQQVTLRCSSQSGHNTVSWYQQALGQGPQFIFQYYREEENGRGNFPPRFSGLQFPNYSSELNVNALELDDSALYLCASSPGLAGAYEQYFGPGTRLTVT.

This clone was detected a few times. The rearrangement joins TRBV14 to TRBJ1-5; D perhaps matches TRBD1 (6 bases). Per germline, CDR1 SGHDN and CDR2 FVKESK. The CDR3 runs to 14 residues. The V end was cut by 1 base, the J end by 7 bases, with 11 bases between. As DNA, the CDR3 is TGTGCCAGCAGCCAAGTAGCGGGGGCCCAGCCCCAGCATTTT. Protein product: CASSQVAGAQPQHF. The full variable domain, rest sourced from reference TRBV14 and TRBJ1-5, is EAGVTQFPSHSVIEKGQTVTLRCDPISGHDNLYWYRRVMGKEIKFLLHFVKESKQDESGMPNNRFLAERTGGTYSTLKVQPAELEDSGVYFCASSQVAGAQPQHFGDGTRLSIL.

In DNA form, the CDR3 reads TGTGCCAGCAGCTCGTCGCGGCTTTTCTATGGCTACACCTTC. This gives the protein CASSSSRLFYGYTF. The gene calls are TRBV7-9 and TRBJ1-2, with D uncertain. Per germline, CDR1 SEHNR and CDR2 FQNEAQ (reference sequence). The CDR3 totals 14 residues. The V end was cut by 4 bases, the J end by 4 bases, with 13 bases between.

J is TRBJ2-2 and V is TRBV7-9; 10 nucleotides agree with TRBD2. The CDR3 spans 16 residues. The J segment lost 5 bases and the V segment lost 7 bases, leaving 10 bases of the junction unmatched. Germline CDR1 and CDR2: SEHNR and FQNEAQ (reference sequence). The CDR3 DNA follows: TGTGCCAGCACCCCTCTAGCGGGAGTTGGGACCGGGGAGCTGTTTTTT. It specifies CASTPLAGVGTGELFF.

The rearrangement uses TRBV7-9 and TRBJ2-5, with 10 bases identical to TRBD2. The junction had 10 bases not matched to a gene; V was cut back by 7 bases and J by 2 bases. The CDR3 is 16 amino acids. CDR1 is SEHNR and CDR2 is FQNEAQ in the germline V gene (reference sequence). The CDR3 DNA reads TGTGCCAGCACTTGGACCGGGACTAGCGCGCAAGAGACCCAGTACTTC. Translation gives CASTWTGTSAQETQYF. The full variable domain, in which reference TRBV7-9 and TRBJ2-5 provide the parts outside the CDR3, is DTGVSQNPRHKITKRGQNVTFRCDPISEHNRLYWYRQTLGQGPEFLTYFQNEAQLEKSRLLSDRFSAERPKGSFSTLEIQRTEQGDSAMYLCASTWTGTSAQETQYFGPGTRLLVL.

This clone has a handful of counts. The rearrangement joins TRBV7-9 to TRBJ1-5; 7 positions agree with TRBD1. V was clipped by 2 bases and J by 4 bases; unmatched bases: 8. There are 16 residues in the CDR3. Germline CDR1 SEHNR, CDR2 FQNEAQ (reference sequence). This chain's CDR3 is CASSLFGTEGNQPQHF. CDR3 nucleotides: TGTGCCAGCAGCTTATTCGGGACAGAGGGGAATCAGCCCCAGCATTTT.

The rearrangement links TRBV4-1 to TRBJ2-7, with 9 positions matching TRBD2. Germline-derived CDR1 and CDR2 are MGHRA and YSYEKL. Losses at the gene ends were 1 base for V and 4 bases for J; bases not matched to a gene: 11. The CDR3 loop spans 17 amino acids. In nucleotides, the CDR3 is TGCGCCAGCAGCCAAGCACCCTCCCGCGGGGGGGTTTACGAGCAGTACTTC. Translation gives CASSQAPSRGGVYEQYF.

The chain links TRBV28 to TRBJ1-3; 7 nucleotides align to TRBD1. Germline-derived CDR1 and CDR2 are MDHEN and SYDVKM. This CDR3 contains 15 residues. Germline trimming cut 9 bases from V and 3 bases from J; bases unmatched to any gene: 11. CDR3: CASTDRVGGGNTIYF. CDR3 in DNA: TGTGCCAGTACAGACAGGGTCGGGGGTGGAAACACCATATATTTT.

The J gene is TRBJ1-3, the V gene TRBV19; 10 bases map to TRBD1. CDR1 LNHDA and CDR2 SQIVND come from the germline V gene (reference sequence). The J segment lost 0 bases and the V segment lost 1 base, leaving 3 bases of the junction unmatched. The CDR3 has 17 amino acids. The CDR3 protein is CASSIGGTGASGNTIYF. The CDR3 DNA follows: TGTGCCAGTAGTATAGGAGGGACAGGGGCCTCTGGAAACACCATATATTTT.